Shown below are 12 T cell receptor beta chains from a single sample sequenced in a study of blood T cell repertoires in COVID-19. Sequencing used immunoSEQ multiplex PCR; TCRdb keeps in-frame clones, though not all of them. The sample holds approximately 60,000 clones, more than 75% seen once. The source material was peripheral blood. These receptors all stem from a man in his sixties with COVID-19, enrolled during active disease.

J is TRBJ2-7 and V is TRBV28, with 8 bases identical to TRBD1. This CDR3 contains 16 residues. The germline CDR1 and CDR2 sequences are MDHEN and SYDVKM. V dropped 5 bases and J dropped 1; count of bases not matched to a gene: 10. CDR3: CASSTRRGPPSYEQYF. The CDR3 nucleotides read TGTGCCAGCAGTACTCGCAGGGGGCCCCCGTCCTACGAGCAGTACTTC.

The gene calls are TRBV5-1 and TRBJ2-5; D is ambiguous. The germline V gene has CDR1 SGHRS and CDR2 YFSETQ. CDR3 length: 15 residues. The V end was cut by 3 bases, the J end by 1 base, with 13 bases between. CDR3 DNA sequence: TGCGCCAGCAGCTCGAATCTCGGGTTCCAAGAGACCCAGTACTTC. Protein: CASSSNLGFQETQYF.

This clone was recorded many times. One junction end disagrees with the germline gene, perhaps due to a read error. The CDR3 DNA sequence: TGTGCCAGCAGTTTGGGACTTCGCGAGCAGTACTTC. Amino acids: CASSLGLREQYF. The chain employs TRBV5-5 and TRBJ2-7; possibly TRBD2 for D (6 bases). Per the germline V gene, CDR1 is SGHKS and CDR2 is YYEKEE (reference sequence). The CDR3 consists of 12 residues.

This CDR3 is CASSYPGAVNSPLHF. The CDR3 DNA is TGTGCCAGCAGTTACCCAGGGGCTGTTAATTCACCCCTCCACTTT. The chain links TRBV6-2 or TRBV6-3 to TRBJ1-6; weak D call: TRBD1 (6 bases). Germline values: CDR1 MNHEY, CDR2 SVGEGT. V lost 2 bases, J lost 6 bases, and 11 bases lay in between. This CDR3 comprises 15 residues.

CDR3 sequence reads: CASSPKQGDGYTF. Written as DNA, the CDR3 is TGTGCCAGCAGCCCTAAACAGGGAGATGGCTACACCTTC. The chain couples TRBV5-4 to TRBJ1-2; a weak D match, TRBD1 (6 bases). This CDR3 comprises 13 residues. Trimming left V 4 bases short and J 6 bases short, with 13 bases between. Germline CDR1 is SGHNT and CDR2 is YYREEE (reference sequence). Full variable domain (remainder filled in from reference TRBV5-4 and TRBJ1-2): ETGVTQSPTHLIKTRGQQVTLRCSSQSGHNTVSWYQQALGQGPQFIFQYYREEENGRGNFPPRFSGLQFPNYSSELNVNALELDDSALYLCASSPKQGDGYTFGSGTRLTVV.

In this sample, this clone turned up a few times. The V call is TRBV5-1, the J call TRBJ2-7, with 10 bases fitting TRBD2. The ends lost 4 bases at V and 3 bases at J; junction bases unmatched: 7. The CDR3 sequence is 15 residues long. Germline V gene lookup returns CDR1 SGHRS and CDR2 YFSETQ. DNA of the CDR3: TGCGCCAGCAGCCGGGAGCCTAGCGGGAGCTACGAGCAGTACTTC. Encoded protein: CASSREPSGSYEQYF.

This chain connects TRBV25-1 to TRBJ2-7; D is undetermined. The germline V gene encodes CDR1 MGHDK and CDR2 SYGVNS. CDR3 length: 10 residues. Trimming took off 8 bases at V and 9 bases at J, with 11 bases between the two ends. The CDR3 protein is CASGPTGQYF. The CDR3 DNA follows: TGTGCCAGCGGCCCTACGGGGCAGTACTTC.

The rearrangement joins TRBV6-5 to TRBJ1-4, with 9 bases identical to TRBD1. This CDR3 is 14 amino acids long. Losses at the gene ends were 4 bases for V and 8 bases for J; bases not matched to a gene: 5. CDR1 MNHEY and CDR2 SVGAGI come from the germline V gene. The CDR3 region is CASSSPDRGEKLFF. In DNA, the CDR3 is TGTGCCAGCAGTTCACCGGACAGGGGAGAAAAACTGTTTTTT.

This clone was counted only a few times. The chain joins TRBV7-2 to TRBJ1-6; maybe TRBD1 (5 bases). V was shortened by 8 bases and J by 7 bases, with 18 bases between the two germline ends. The CDR3 consists of 15 residues. The germline V gene has CDR1 SGHTA and CDR2 FQGNSA. The CDR3 spells CASVQGGGVNSPLHF. CDR3 DNA: TGTGCCAGCGTCCAGGGCGGGGGAGTAAATTCACCCCTCCACTTT. Variable domain in full (rest from reference TRBV7-2 and TRBJ1-6): GAGVSQSPSNKVTEKGKDVELRCDPISGHTALYWYRQSLGQGLEFLIYFQGNSAPDKSGLPSDRFSAERTGGSVSTLTIQRTQQEDSAVYLCASVQGGGVNSPLHFGNGTRLTVT.

This clone came up once. The rearrangement links TRBV3-1 (or the pseudogene TRBV3-2) to TRBJ1-3, with D possibly being TRBD1 (6 bases). V lost 0 bases and J lost 2, with 14 bases in between. The CDR3 spans 17 residues. In germline, CDR1 is LGHDT, CDR2 YNNKEL (reference sequence). The CDR3 is CASSQDRGRVTGNTIYF. In DNA form, the CDR3 reads TGTGCCAGCAGCCAAGACAGGGGACGAGTGACTGGAAACACCATATATTTT.

J is TRBJ2-1 and V is TRBV14; TRBD2 aligns across 10 bases. From germline, CDR1 is SGHDN and CDR2 FVKESK. The CDR3 length is 15 residues. J was trimmed by 8 bases and V by 3 bases; bases with no gene match: 7. The CDR3 coding sequence is TGTGCCAGCAGCCAGCTAGCGGGAGTGGGGGATGAGCAGTTCTTC. Its translation: CASSQLAGVGDEQFF.

This chain uses TRBV5-6 with TRBJ2-1; 7 bases agree with TRBD2. CDR3 length: 17 amino acids. Germline V lookup: CDR1 SGHDT, CDR2 YYEEEE. With 4 bases clipped from V and 7 bases from J, the junction kept 17 bases outside the gene matches. For the CDR3, the DNA is TGTGCCAGCAGCCCCAAGGTGGGAGGGCCGCGGGCTAATGAGCAGTTCTTC. As protein: CASSPKVGGPRANEQFF.